Sequencing of this TCR beta chain was carried out in a study of cytomegalovirus exposure and HLA in healthy donors. The primer mix had 60 Vbeta and 13 Jbeta primers. Sequencing used immunoSEQ multiplex PCR; TCRdb keeps in-frame clones, though not all of them. The table shows roughly 130,000 clones, with about three fifths occurring only once. Comments on this clone: This CDR3 is also generated by other DNA sequences in the sample.

The germline V and J ends were trimmed by 0 bases and 4 bases, with 10 bases remaining between them. Germline values: CDR1 MNHEY, CDR2 SVGAGI. The CDR3 has 14 amino acids. This clonotype was sampled from a woman between 40 and 55 years old in good health and CMV-seropositive. Input material: PBMCs. V gene TRBV6-5 combines with J gene TRBJ2-7; D may be TRBD1 (5 bases). CDR3 sequence (DNA): TGTGCCAGCAGTTACTCGAGCCCAGGGTACGAGCAGTACTTC. It yields the protein CASSYSSPGYEQYF.